The clone carrying this T cell receptor beta chain showed up many times. Trimming took 6 bases from V and 4 from J, leaving 12 bases between them. From germline, CDR1 is DFQATT and CDR2 SNEGSKA (reference sequence). The CDR3 contains 13 residues. TCRdb called the 5' RACE reads again in MiXCR, with one record for every CDR3 protein. The table has tens of thousands of distinct CDR3 sequences, more than 25% seen once; the top ten hold roughly 2.1%. Cells sorted as Tregs were CD4+, CD25+ and CD127-/low. Material: tumor-infiltrating Tregs sorted from the breast tumor. This clonotype was sampled from a female donor with breast cancer. The V gene is TRBV20-1, the J gene TRBJ1-4; possible D gene TRBD1, 6 bases. The CDR3 DNA is TGCAGTGCCCCCGGACAGAATAATGAAAAACTGTTTTTT. Amino acids: CSAPGQNNEKLFF.